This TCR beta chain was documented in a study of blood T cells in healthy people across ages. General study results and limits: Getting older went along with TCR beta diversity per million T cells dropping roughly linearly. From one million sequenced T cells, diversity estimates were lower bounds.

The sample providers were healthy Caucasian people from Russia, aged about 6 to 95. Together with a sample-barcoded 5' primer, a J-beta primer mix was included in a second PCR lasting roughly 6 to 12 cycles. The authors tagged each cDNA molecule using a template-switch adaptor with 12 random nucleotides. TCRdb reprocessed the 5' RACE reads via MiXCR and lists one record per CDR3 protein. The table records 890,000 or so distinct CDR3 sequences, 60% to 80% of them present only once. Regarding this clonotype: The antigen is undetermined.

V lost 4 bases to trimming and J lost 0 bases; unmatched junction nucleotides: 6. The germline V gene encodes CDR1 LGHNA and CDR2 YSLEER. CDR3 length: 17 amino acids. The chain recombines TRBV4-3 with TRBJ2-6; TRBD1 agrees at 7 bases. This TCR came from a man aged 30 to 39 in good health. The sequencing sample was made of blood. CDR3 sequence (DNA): TGCGCCAGCAGCCTCAGGGGGTTCGGCTCTGGGGCCAACGTCCTGACTTTC. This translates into CASSLRGFGSGANVLTF.